This TCR beta chain was identified in a study of identical twins' blood T cells. Study findings and constraints: Shared CDR3 clonotype counts between two donors mainly tracked the product of their cloneset sizes, twins included. Abundant TCRbeta CDR3s overlapped more between twins than with unrelated donors.

This clonotype was detected only a few times. Its matching antigen is unknown. Donors were six healthy women in three monozygous twin pairs. Both ends of each TCR cDNA library bore sample-specific barcodes. A single record per CDR3 protein comes from TCRdb applying MiXCR to the 5' RACE reads. The sample consists of fewer than 450,000 distinct CDR3 sequences, 28% of them appearing once. The trim removed 1 base at V and 2 bases at J, leaving 7 bases unmatched. Germline CDR1 and CDR2: LGHDT and YNNKEL (reference sequence). This CDR3 contains 17 residues. Material: PBMCs. The gene calls are TRBV3-1 and TRBJ2-2, with 7 positions matching TRBD2. The clonotype was recovered from a woman between 18 and 55 years old in good health. CDR3 in amino acids: CASSQVASGTNTGELFF. CDR3 DNA sequence: TGTGCCAGCAGCCAAGTTGCTAGCGGAACCAACACCGGGGAGCTGTTTTTT.